This T cell receptor (beta chain) is from a study of T cells in tumors after PD-1 blockade. Across the whole study: Some patients also took daily vismodegib 150 mg during anti-PD-1 treatment.

This clone was counted once. Clones were sequenced by immunoSEQ multiplex PCR, and TCRdb holds only the in-frame ones, with some missing. The repertoire holds roughly 48,000 clones, about 84% seen once, with more than 3.5% in the top ten. From germline, CDR1 is SGHDN and CDR2 FVKESK. V lost 8 bases to trimming and J lost 0 bases, with 10 bases between them. The length of the CDR3 is 13 residues. This sequence was found in a human donor with basal cell carcinoma. This specimen consisted of PBMCs, obtained before anti-PD-1 treatment. The rearrangement links TRBV14 to TRBJ1-1; TRBD1 is a possible D gene (5 bases). The CDR3 loop is CASRAGLNTEAFF. CDR3 nucleotide sequence: TGTGCCAGCCGGGCAGGGTTGAACACTGAAGCTTTCTTT.